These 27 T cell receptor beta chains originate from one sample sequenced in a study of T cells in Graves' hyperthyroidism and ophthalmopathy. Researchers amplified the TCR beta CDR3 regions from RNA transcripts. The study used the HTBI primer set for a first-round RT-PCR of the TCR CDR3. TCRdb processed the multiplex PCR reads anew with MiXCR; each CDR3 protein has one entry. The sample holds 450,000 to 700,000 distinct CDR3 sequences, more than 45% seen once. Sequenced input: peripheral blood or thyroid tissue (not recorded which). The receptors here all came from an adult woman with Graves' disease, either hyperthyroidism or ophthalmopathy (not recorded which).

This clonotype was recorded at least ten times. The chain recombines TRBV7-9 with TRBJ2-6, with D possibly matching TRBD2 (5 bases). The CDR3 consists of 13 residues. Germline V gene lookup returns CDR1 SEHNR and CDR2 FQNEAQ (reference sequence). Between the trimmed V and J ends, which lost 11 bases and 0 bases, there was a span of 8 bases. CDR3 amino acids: CAGRNSGANVLTF. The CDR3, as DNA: TGTGCCGGGAGAAACTCTGGGGCCAACGTCCTGACTTTC. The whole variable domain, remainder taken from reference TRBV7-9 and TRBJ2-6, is DTGVSQNPRHKITKRGQNVTFRCDPISEHNRLYWYRQTLGQGPEFLTYFQNEAQLEKSRLLSDRFSAERPKGSFSTLEIQRTEQGDSAMYLCAGRNSGANVLTFGAGSRLTVL.

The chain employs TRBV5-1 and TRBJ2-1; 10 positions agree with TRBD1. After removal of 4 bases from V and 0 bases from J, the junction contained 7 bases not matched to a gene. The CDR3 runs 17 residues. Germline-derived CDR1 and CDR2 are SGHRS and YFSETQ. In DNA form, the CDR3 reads TGCGCCAGCAGCCCCGGGACAGGGGCGGGCTCCTACAATGAGCAGTTCTTC. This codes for CASSPGTGAGSYNEQFF.

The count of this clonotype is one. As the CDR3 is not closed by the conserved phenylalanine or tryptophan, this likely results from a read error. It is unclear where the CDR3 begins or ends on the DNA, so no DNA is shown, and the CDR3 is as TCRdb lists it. CDR3 loop: CASSISFSRGL. The chain combines TRBV19 with TRBJ1-1. The V gene's germline CDR1 is LNHDA and CDR2 SQIVND (reference sequence). Both ends counted, the CDR3 spans 11 residues.

CDR3 loop: CASPPGPAEQYF. The CDR3 DNA is TGCGCCAGCCCCCCGGGGCCTGCCGAGCAGTACTTC. This chain connects TRBV10-2 to TRBJ2-7, with D possibly being TRBD1 or TRBD2 (5 bases each). Germline assignment: CDR1 WSHSY and CDR2 SAAADI. V was cut by 8 bases and J by 6 bases, with 14 bases left in between. This CDR3 contains 12 residues.

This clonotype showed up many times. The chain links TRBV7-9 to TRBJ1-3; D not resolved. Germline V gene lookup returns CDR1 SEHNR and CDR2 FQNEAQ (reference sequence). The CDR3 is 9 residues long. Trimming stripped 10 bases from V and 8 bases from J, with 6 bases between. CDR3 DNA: TGTGCCACCAGATACACCATATATTTT. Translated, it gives CATRYTIYF.

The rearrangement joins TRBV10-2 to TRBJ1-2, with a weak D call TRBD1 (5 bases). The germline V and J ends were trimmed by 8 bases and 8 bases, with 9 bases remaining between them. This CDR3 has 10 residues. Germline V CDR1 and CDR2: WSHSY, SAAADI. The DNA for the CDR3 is TGCGCCAGCCGGAGGGACGGCTACACCTTC. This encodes CASRRDGYTF.

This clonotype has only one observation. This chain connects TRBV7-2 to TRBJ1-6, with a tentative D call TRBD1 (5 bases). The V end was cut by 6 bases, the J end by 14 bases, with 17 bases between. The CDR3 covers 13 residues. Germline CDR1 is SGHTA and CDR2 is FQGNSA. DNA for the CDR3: TGTGCCAGCAGGGGAAGGCAGGGAGCCTCCCTCCACTTT. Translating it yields CASRGRQGASLHF.

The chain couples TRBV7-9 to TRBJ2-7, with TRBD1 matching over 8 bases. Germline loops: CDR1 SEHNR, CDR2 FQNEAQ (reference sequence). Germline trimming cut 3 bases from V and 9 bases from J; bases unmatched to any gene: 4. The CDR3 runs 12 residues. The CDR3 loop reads CASSLGTGGQYF. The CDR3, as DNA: TGTGCCAGCAGCTTGGGTACAGGGGGGCAGTACTTC.

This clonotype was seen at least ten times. The DNA of the CDR3 is TGTGCCAGCAGGACAGGGTTGGAGACCCAGTACTTC. It specifies CASRTGLETQYF. This rearrangement joins TRBV12-3 or TRBV12-4 to TRBJ2-5; 7 nucleotides match TRBD1. The CDR3 has 12 residues. The J segment lost 5 bases and the V segment lost 6 bases, leaving 3 bases of the junction unmatched.

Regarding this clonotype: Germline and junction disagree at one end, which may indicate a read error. CDR3: CGSSLQGAGEQYF. The CDR3 nucleotides read TGCGGCAGCAGCCTACAGGGGGCCGGCGAGCAGTACTTC. The chain links TRBV3-1 to TRBJ2-7; 9 nucleotides line up with TRBD1. This CDR3 is 13 amino acids long. In germline, CDR1 is LGHDT, CDR2 YNNKEL (reference sequence).

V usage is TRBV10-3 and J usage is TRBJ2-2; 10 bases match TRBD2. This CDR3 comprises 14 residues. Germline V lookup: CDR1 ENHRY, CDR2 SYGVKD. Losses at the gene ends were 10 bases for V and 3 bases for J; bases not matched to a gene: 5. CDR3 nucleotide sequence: TGTGCCACCCGGACTAGCGGTGACACCGGGGAGCTGTTTTTT. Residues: CATRTSGDTGELFF.

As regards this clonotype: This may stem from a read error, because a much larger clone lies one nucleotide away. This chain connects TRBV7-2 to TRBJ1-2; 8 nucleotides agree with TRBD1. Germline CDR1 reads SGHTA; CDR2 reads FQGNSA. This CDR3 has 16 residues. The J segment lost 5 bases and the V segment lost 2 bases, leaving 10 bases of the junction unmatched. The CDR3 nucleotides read TGTGCCAGCAGCTTACCGGGAGGTTACAGGGGGTATGGCTACACCTTC. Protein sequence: CASSLPGGYRGYGYTF. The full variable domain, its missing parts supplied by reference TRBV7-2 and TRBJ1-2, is GAGVSQSPSNKVTEKGKDVELRCDPISGHTALYWYRQSLGQGLEFLIYFQGNSAPDKSGLPSDRFSAERTGGSVSTLTIQRTQQEDSAVYLCASSLPGGYRGYGYTFGSGTRLTVV.

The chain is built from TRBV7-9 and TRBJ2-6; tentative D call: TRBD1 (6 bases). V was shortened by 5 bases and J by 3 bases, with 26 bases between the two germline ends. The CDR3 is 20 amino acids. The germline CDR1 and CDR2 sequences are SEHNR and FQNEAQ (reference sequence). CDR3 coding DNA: TGTGCCAGCAGCCACCCGGGACATCAACCCCCGAACGTTGGGGCCAACGTCCTGACTTTC. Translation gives CASSHPGHQPPNVGANVLTF.

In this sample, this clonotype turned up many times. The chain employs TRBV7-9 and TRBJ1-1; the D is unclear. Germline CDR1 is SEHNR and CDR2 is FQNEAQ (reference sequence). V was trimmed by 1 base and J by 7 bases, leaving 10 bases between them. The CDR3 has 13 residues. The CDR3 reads CASSLDATHEAFF. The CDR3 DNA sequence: TGTGCCAGCAGCTTAGATGCCACTCATGAAGCTTTCTTT.

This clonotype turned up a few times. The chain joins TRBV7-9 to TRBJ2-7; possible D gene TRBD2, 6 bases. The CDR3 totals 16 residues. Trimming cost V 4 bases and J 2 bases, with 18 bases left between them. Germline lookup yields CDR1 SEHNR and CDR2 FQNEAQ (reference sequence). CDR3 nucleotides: TGTGCCAGCAGCTACTCTTGGGACTTACGAACCTACGAGCAGTACTTC. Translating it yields CASSYSWDLRTYEQYF. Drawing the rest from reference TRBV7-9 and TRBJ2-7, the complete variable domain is DTGVSQNPRHKITKRGQNVTFRCDPISEHNRLYWYRQTLGQGPEFLTYFQNEAQLEKSRLLSDRFSAERPKGSFSTLEIQRTEQGDSAMYLCASSYSWDLRTYEQYFGPGTRLTVT.

The CDR3 here is CATSKDYGFRSGYGYTF. The CDR3 bases are TGTGCCACCAGCAAAGATTACGGGTTTAGGAGTGGCTATGGCTACACCTTC. V usage is TRBV15 and J usage is TRBJ1-2; D is unresolved. The CDR3 length is 17 residues. Germline values: CDR1 LNHNV, CDR2 YYDKDF (reference sequence). Trimming removed 4 bases from V and 4 bases from J, with 22 bases in between.

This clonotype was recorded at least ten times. The CDR3 reads CASSRIGIGELFF. CDR3 sequence (DNA): TGCGCCAGCAGCCGGATTGGAATTGGGGAGCTGTTTTTT. The chain links TRBV4-1 to TRBJ2-2; D gene ambiguous. The ends were cut back, 4 bases at V and 8 bases at J, with 11 bases in the middle. The CDR3 is made up of 13 amino acids. Germline CDR1 is MGHRA and CDR2 is YSYEKL.

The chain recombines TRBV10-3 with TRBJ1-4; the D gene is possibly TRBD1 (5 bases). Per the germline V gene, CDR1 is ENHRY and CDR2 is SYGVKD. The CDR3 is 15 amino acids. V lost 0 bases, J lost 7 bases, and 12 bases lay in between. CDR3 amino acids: CAISESVTGIEKLFF. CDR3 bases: TGTGCCATCAGTGAGTCCGTTACAGGCATTGAAAAACTGTTTTTT.

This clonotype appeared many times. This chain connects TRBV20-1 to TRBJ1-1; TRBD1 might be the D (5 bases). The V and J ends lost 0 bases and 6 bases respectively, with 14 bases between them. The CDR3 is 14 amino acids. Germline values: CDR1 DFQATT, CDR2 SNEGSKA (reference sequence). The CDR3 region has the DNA TGCAGTGCTAGAGATCATGCAGGGCCGTCTGAAGCTTTCTTT. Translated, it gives CSARDHAGPSEAFF.

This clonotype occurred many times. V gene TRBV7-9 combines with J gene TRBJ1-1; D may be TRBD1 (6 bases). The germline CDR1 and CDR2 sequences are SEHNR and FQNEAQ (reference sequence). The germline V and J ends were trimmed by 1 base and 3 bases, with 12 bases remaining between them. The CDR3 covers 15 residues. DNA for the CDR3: TGTGCCAGCAGCTTAGAGTTAGGGGGTGACACTGAAGCTTTCTTT. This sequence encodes CASSLELGGDTEAFF.

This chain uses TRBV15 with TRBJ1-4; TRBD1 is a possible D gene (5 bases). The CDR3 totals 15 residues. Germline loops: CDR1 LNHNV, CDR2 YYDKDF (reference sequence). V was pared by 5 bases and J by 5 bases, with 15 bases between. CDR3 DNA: TGTGCCACCAGCGTGGGGTACAGGAGCAATGAAAAACTGTTTTTT. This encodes CATSVGYRSNEKLFF.

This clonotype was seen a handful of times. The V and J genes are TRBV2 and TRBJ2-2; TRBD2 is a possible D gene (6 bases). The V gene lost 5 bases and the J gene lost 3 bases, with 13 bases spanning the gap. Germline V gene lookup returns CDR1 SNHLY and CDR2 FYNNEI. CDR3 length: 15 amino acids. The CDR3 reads CASSSGVLDTGELFF. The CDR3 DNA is TGTGCCAGCAGTTCGGGGGTCCTAGACACCGGGGAGCTGTTTTTT.

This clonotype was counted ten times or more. The CDR3 loop reads CASSLQGTKETQYF. CDR3 in DNA: TGCGCCAGCAGCCTCCAGGGGACTAAAGAGACCCAGTACTTC. This sequence joins TRBV5-1 and TRBJ2-5, with D tentatively TRBD2 (7 bases). Between the trimmed V and J ends, which lost 4 bases and 3 bases, there was a span of 13 bases. Germline CDR1 SGHRS, CDR2 YFSETQ. The CDR3 consists of 14 residues.

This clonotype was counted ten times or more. The CDR3 loop is CASSRRLLGWGLNTEAFF. CDR3 sequence (DNA): TGCGCCAGCAGCCGCCGACTCCTAGGGTGGGGATTGAACACTGAAGCTTTCTTT. V usage is TRBV4-1 and J usage is TRBJ1-1; D ambiguous. V gave up 4 bases and J gave up 0 bases, with 21 bases separating them. This CDR3 contains 18 residues. Germline CDR1 and CDR2: MGHRA and YSYEKL.

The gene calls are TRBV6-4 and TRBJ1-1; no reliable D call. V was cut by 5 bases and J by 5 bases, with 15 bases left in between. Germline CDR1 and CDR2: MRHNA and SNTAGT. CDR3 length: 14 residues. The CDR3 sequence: CASSFGNLGTEAFF. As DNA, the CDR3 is TGTGCCAGCAGTTTTGGGAATCTGGGGACTGAAGCTTTCTTT.

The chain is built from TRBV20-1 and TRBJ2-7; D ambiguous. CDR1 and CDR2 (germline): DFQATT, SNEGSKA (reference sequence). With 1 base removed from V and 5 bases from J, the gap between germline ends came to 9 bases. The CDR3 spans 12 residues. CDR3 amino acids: CSARADAHEQYF. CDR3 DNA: TGCAGTGCTAGAGCGGATGCCCACGAGCAGTACTTC.

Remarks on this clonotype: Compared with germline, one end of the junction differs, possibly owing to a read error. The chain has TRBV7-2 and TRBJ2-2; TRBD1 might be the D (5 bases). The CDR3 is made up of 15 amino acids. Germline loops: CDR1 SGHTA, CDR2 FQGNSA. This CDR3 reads CASSLGARTTGELFF. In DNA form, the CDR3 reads TGTGCCAGCAGTTTAGGGGCGCGGACAACCGGGGAGCTGTTTTTT.